The entry that follows covers one TCR beta chain sequence. Its antigen is unknown. The entry originates in a study of cytomegalovirus exposure and HLA in healthy donors. Trimming left V 6 bases short and J 7 bases short, with 13 bases between. The CDR3 extends over 13 amino acids. CDR1 is SSHAT, CDR2 FNYEAQ, per germline (reference sequence). Study findings and constraints: In a later analysis, a missense DCLRE1C variant was linked to TCR beta V- and J-gene trimming.

A multiplex PCR was run with 60 Vbeta primers and 13 Jbeta primers. TCRdb's copy holds only in-frame clones and misses some; the assay was immunoSEQ multiplex PCR. This table holds more than 85,000 clones, roughly 80% found once. This TCR was recovered from a man aged 25-45 years in good health and CMV-seropositive. Input material: PBMCs. The rearrangement uses TRBV7-7 and TRBJ1-5; D not certain. CDR3 bases: TGTGCCAGCAGTAAGCAAGCGGGGCAGCCCCAGCATTTT. It codes for CASSKQAGQPQHF.